These 17 T cell receptor beta chains were all obtained from the same sample, sequenced in a study of identical twins. TCRdb recomputed calls from the 5' RACE reads with MiXCR, one row per CDR3 protein. The sample consists of some 710,000 distinct CDR3 sequences, 6% to 6.5% of them appearing once. The specimen was naive T cells sorted from blood. The receptors were sampled from a man younger than 35 in good health.

This clonotype turned up a few times. The chain recombines TRBV11-2 with TRBJ2-1; no clear D gene. This CDR3 comprises 13 residues. Trimming took off 1 base at V and 5 bases at J, with 6 bases between the two ends. Germline V gene lookup returns CDR1 SGHAT and CDR2 FQNNGV. CDR3 sequence reads: CASSLVRDNEQFF. The CDR3 nucleotides read TGTGCCAGCAGCTTAGTACGGGACAATGAGCAGTTCTTC.

This clonotype was observed a few times. The chain has TRBV5-6 and TRBJ2-7; D remains unclear. Germline assignment: CDR1 SGHDT and CDR2 YYEEEE. Trimming left V 4 bases short and J 1 base short, with 6 bases between. The CDR3 consists of 12 residues. The CDR3 here is CASSRYSYEQYF. As DNA, the CDR3 is TGTGCCAGCAGCAGGTATTCCTACGAGCAGTACTTC.

The J gene is TRBJ1-1, the V gene TRBV4-1; D not resolved. The CDR3 consists of 14 residues. Trimming removed 2 bases from V and 0 bases from J, with 7 bases in between. Germline lookup yields CDR1 MGHRA and CDR2 YSYEKL. The CDR3 DNA follows: TGCGCCAGCAGCCAATGGCAGGTGAACACTGAAGCTTTCTTT. Residues: CASSQWQVNTEAFF.

This clonotype was observed many times. V is TRBV5-1 and J is TRBJ1-5; D possibly corresponds to TRBD1 (6 bases). The germline V and J ends were trimmed by 5 bases and 3 bases, with 12 bases remaining between them. Germline V gene sequence: CDR1 SGHRS, CDR2 YFSETQ. This CDR3 region has 14 residues. CDR3 DNA sequence: TGCGCCAGCAGTCCGGACAGCCTCAATCAGCCCCAGCATTTT. Protein sequence: CASSPDSLNQPQHF.

This clonotype was recorded many times. The CDR3 spells CASSPGHNPLNTEAFF. The CDR3 DNA follows: TGTGCCAGCAGTCCCGGACACAATCCCCTGAACACTGAAGCTTTCTTT. This chain links TRBV27 with TRBJ1-1; D might be TRBD1 (5 bases). The V gene's germline CDR1 is MNHEY and CDR2 SMNVEV (reference sequence). V lost 5 bases and J lost 0, with 16 bases in between. The CDR3 runs to 16 residues.

The chain couples TRBV30 to TRBJ2-1, with 8 positions matching TRBD2. The CDR3 runs 16 residues. Germline CDR1 reads GTSNPN; CDR2 reads SVGIG (reference sequence). With 0 bases clipped from V and 9 bases from J, the junction kept 13 bases outside the gene matches. CDR3 sequence reads: CAWSVGWGTRRVEQFF. The CDR3 coding sequence is TGTGCCTGGAGTGTGGGCTGGGGGACTAGAAGGGTTGAGCAGTTCTTC.

This clonotype was detected many times. The chain combines TRBV5-1 with TRBJ1-4; the D is unclear. V lost 0 bases and J 1 base, leaving 4 bases between the germline ends. CDR3 length: 14 residues. CDR1 and CDR2 from the germline V gene are SGHRS and YFSETQ. The CDR3 loop is CASSLEGTNEKLFF. CDR3 bases: TGCGCCAGCAGCTTGGAGGGAACTAATGAAAAACTGTTTTTT. Full variable domain (remainder filled in from reference TRBV5-1 and TRBJ1-4): KAGVTQTPRYLIKTRGQQVTLSCSPISGHRSVSWYQQTPGQGLQFLFEYFSETQRNKGNFPGRFSGRQFSNSRSEMNVSTLELGDSALYLCASSLEGTNEKLFFGSGTQLSVL.

This clonotype was seen many times. The chain uses TRBV5-1 and TRBJ2-1; D remains unclear. The CDR3 runs 14 residues. Germline V gene data show CDR1 as SGHRS and CDR2 as YFSETQ. Trimming removed 4 bases at V and 2 bases at J, with 10 bases between. In DNA, the CDR3 is TGCGCCAGCAGCCAGGCTACCGCCTACAATGAGCAGTTCTTC. Translated: CASSQATAYNEQFF.

The chain employs TRBV7-2 and TRBJ2-7, with 9 bases fitting TRBD2. CDR1 SGHTA and CDR2 FQGNSA come from the germline V gene. V was clipped by 1 base and J by 3 bases; unmatched bases: 7. This CDR3 has 16 residues. The DNA for the CDR3 is TGTGCCAGCAGCTTAGAAGTAGCTAGCGGGAACTACGAGCAGTACTTC. This sequence encodes CASSLEVASGNYEQYF.

This clonotype was counted between two and nine times. This chain uses TRBV4-2 with TRBJ2-3; D is possibly TRBD2 (6 bases). The CDR3 is made up of 13 amino acids. The V end was cut by 7 bases, the J end by 4 bases, with 12 bases between. The germline CDR1 and CDR2 sequences are LGHNA and YNFKEQ. The CDR3 nucleotides are TGTGCCAGCAACCCAACTAGCTCAGATACGCAGTATTTT. It encodes CASNPTSSDTQYF.

This clonotype occurred once. The chain links TRBV5-5 to TRBJ2-1; D possibly matches TRBD1 or TRBD2 (6 bases each). The ends were cut back, 4 bases at V and 7 bases at J, with 21 bases in the middle. This CDR3 comprises 16 residues. Germline V gene lookup returns CDR1 SGHKS and CDR2 YYEKEE (reference sequence). CDR3 amino acids: CASSRDGSPGVNEQFF. CDR3 bases: TGTGCCAGCAGCAGGGACGGGAGTCCAGGGGTGAATGAGCAGTTCTTC.

The chain has TRBV30 and TRBJ2-2; TRBD2 aligns across 7 bases. The ends lost 0 bases at V and 2 bases at J; junction bases unmatched: 3. The CDR3 covers 15 residues. From germline, CDR1 is GTSNPN and CDR2 SVGIG (reference sequence). CDR3 DNA sequence: TGTGCCTGGAGTGTACCTAGCGGAAACACCGGGGAGCTGTTTTTT. This sequence encodes CAWSVPSGNTGELFF. Full variable domain (remainder filled in from reference TRBV30 and TRBJ2-2): SQTIHQWPATLVQPVGSPLSLECTVEGTSNPNLYWYRQAAGRGLQLLFYSVGIGQISSEVPQNLSASRPQDRQFILSSKKLLLSDSGFYLCAWSVPSGNTGELFFGEGSRLTVL.

This clonotype was detected ten times or more. The V gene is TRBV28, the J gene TRBJ2-7; D is possibly TRBD1 (5 bases). Germline V gene lookup returns CDR1 MDHEN and CDR2 SYDVKM. The V end lost 8 bases, the J end lost 2 bases, and 10 bases lay between the germline ends. CDR3 size: 12 residues. This CDR3 is CASSDRAYEQYF. DNA for the CDR3: TGTGCCAGCTCAGACAGAGCCTACGAGCAGTACTTC.

The chain combines TRBV30 with TRBJ2-1, with D possibly TRBD2 on 6 matching bases. V was pared by 1 base and J by 0 bases, with 10 bases between. The CDR3 is made up of 15 amino acids. Germline CDR1 GTSNPN, CDR2 SVGIG (reference sequence). CDR3 amino acids: CAWSAGGSSYNEQFF. CDR3 bases: TGTGCCTGGAGTGCCGGGGGAAGCTCCTACAATGAGCAGTTCTTC.

This clonotype was detected a few times. V is TRBV4-2 and J is TRBJ1-5; D call uncertain. Trimming stripped 0 bases from V and 7 bases from J, with 10 bases between. The CDR3 is 14 amino acids. Germline V gene sequence: CDR1 LGHNA, CDR2 YNFKEQ. CDR3 in DNA: TGTGCCAGCAGCCAAGATTTTGGTGGACAGCCCCAGCATTTT. This translates into CASSQDFGGQPQHF.

This clonotype was seen repeatedly, ten times or more. The chain is built from TRBV12-3 or TRBV12-4 and TRBJ2-3; 8 nucleotides agree with TRBD2. The CDR3 loop spans 16 amino acids. The trim removed 5 bases at V and 1 base at J, leaving 8 bases unmatched. The CDR3 region is CASSPRTSRGTDTQYF. The CDR3 DNA follows: TGTGCCAGCAGTCCCCGGACTAGCCGGGGCACAGATACGCAGTATTTT.

This clonotype showed up just a few times. CDR3 loop: CASSGRAPNTDTQYF. As DNA, the CDR3 is TGCGCCAGCAGCGGGCGGGCCCCTAACACAGATACGCAGTATTTT. The J gene is TRBJ2-3, the V gene TRBV5-1, with D perhaps matching TRBD2 (5 bases). This CDR3 comprises 15 residues. Germline V gene lookup returns CDR1 SGHRS and CDR2 YFSETQ. V was pared by 4 bases and J by 2 bases, with 14 bases between.